These T cell receptor beta chains were read from a single sample in a study of blood T cell repertoires in COVID-19. The assay was immunoSEQ multiplex PCR, and TCRdb's table has in-frame clones only and misses some. This table has about 130,000 clones, 70% to 80% appearing once. Material for sequencing was peripheral blood. Receptors were obtained from a woman in her seventies with COVID-19, enrolled during active disease. Both conserved end residues are part of each CDR3. D genes are given only for firm matches. A row's size may be missing; if present it is once, few, many or a size class.

V,size,length,J,D,CDR3
TRBV18,once,14,TRBJ1-6,TRBD1,CASSPGTGNSPLHF
TRBV30,-,13,TRBJ2-5,-,CATRTDMQETQYF
TRBV28,-,15,TRBJ2-7,TRBD2,CASSLRGGFSREQYF
TRBV7-2,-,14,TRBJ1-1,TRBD1,CASSPGQGHTEAFF
TRBV18,once,15,TRBJ1-3,TRBD1,CASSPPSQGRNTIYF
TRBV7-3,few,15,TRBJ1-5,-,CASSTQVGFNQPQHF
TRBV5-1,once,16,TRBJ2-6,-,CASSRDTGSGANVLTF
TRBV2,once,13,TRBJ1-2,-,CASSVRQVGGYTF
TRBV2,-,14,TRBJ2-7,TRBD1,CASRTGYNSYEQYF
TRBV7-2,once,18,TRBJ2-3,-,CASSLAPPRAGSTDTQYF
TRBV6-2/TRBV6-3,once,14,TRBJ2-1,-,CASSLRGKLGGQFF
TRBV5-1,once,17,TRBJ2-5,TRBD2,CASSEKPRDYLQETQYF
TRBV6-5,-,16,TRBJ1-3,TRBD1,CASSYHQGASGNTIYF
TRBV30,once,13,TRBJ2-7,-,CAWSTGNSYEQYF
TRBV12-3/TRBV12-4,-,11,TRBJ2-1,TRBD2,CASGLGGVQFF
TRBV19,-,15,TRBJ1-3,-,CASTPIDRSGNTIYF
TRBV6-2/TRBV6-3,once,12,TRBJ2-1,-,CASSIQGIEQFF
TRBV29-1,few,14,TRBJ1-2,-,CSVPSPPRGDGYTF
TRBV19,-,17,TRBJ1-2,-,CASRGRRQENSNYGYTF
TRBV2,-,15,TRBJ2-2,-,CASSAEYLNTGELFF
TRBV29-1,-,14,TRBJ2-1,-,CSVGGGSLNNEQFF
TRBV28,once,13,TRBJ2-7,TRBD1,CASSFGDREKQYF
TRBV15,-,15,TRBJ1-1,TRBD1,CATSREKGANTEAFF
TRBV2,-,14,TRBJ2-3,TRBD2,CASSGSGGAVTGPF
TRBV6-5,few,15,TRBJ2-3,TRBD2,CASSPGLAEPDTQYF
TRBV15,-,15,TRBJ1-1,-,CATSRDPGENTEAFF
TRBV30,-,15,TRBJ1-5,-,CAWSALSAGNQPQHF
TRBV6-2/TRBV6-3,-,16,TRBJ1-3,-,CASSYRGASSGNTIYF
TRBV4-1,-,17,TRBJ2-7,-,CASSQGRLGRGFDEQYF
TRBV5-1,-,12,TRBJ1-1,-,CASRHRIPEAFF
TRBV9,-,16,TRBJ1-1,-,CASSASPRVGNTEAFF
TRBV30,once,14,TRBJ2-2,-,CAGREFANTGELFF
TRBV12-5,-,12,TRBJ2-1,-,CASMRGYNEQFF
TRBV7-9,-,17,TRBJ1-1,TRBD1,CASSFTGTGGIGAEAFF
TRBV7-6,-,16,TRBJ2-1,TRBD2,CASSLMASGGPSEQFF
TRBV27,-,13,TRBJ1-2,-,CASSPWGDYGYTF
TRBV2,-,15,TRBJ1-5,-,CASSEAGANNQPQHF
TRBV6-5,-,14,TRBJ1-1,-,CASKGAAMNTEAFF
TRBV6-2/TRBV6-3,-,14,TRBJ1-1,TRBD1,CASSSGGLSTEAFF
TRBV12-3/TRBV12-4,-,12,TRBJ1-2,-,CASSATNYGYTF
TRBV7-2,-,17,TRBJ2-5,TRBD2,CASSSDPGLARSETQYF
TRBV7-3,-,18,TRBJ2-1,TRBD2,CASSLGDPGTSGHNEQFF
TRBV7-2,once,14,TRBJ2-7,TRBD1,CASSPGTGFNEQYF
TRBV15,-,15,TRBJ2-4,-,CATSRDPQGGDIQYF
TRBV10-1,-,16,TRBJ2-5,TRBD2,CASSETTVAGEETQYF
TRBV5-1,-,13,TRBJ1-4,-,CASSLEVPRELFF
TRBV3-1/TRBV3-2,-,15,TRBJ1-1,-,CASSRLDTLNTEAFF
TRBV5-1,few,14,TRBJ1-5,-,CASSPDSLNQPQHF
TRBV6-6,-,14,TRBJ2-1,TRBD1,CASQPGQGDNEQFF
TRBV9,-,16,TRBJ1-2,TRBD1,CASSVKGNRGLGGYTF
TRBV19,-,17,TRBJ2-2,TRBD2,CASSHRQGGGAPGELFF